Below, one TCR beta chain is given with its context. Antigen: not known. This record comes from a study of metastatic and nonmetastatic thyroid tumors. Study summary: Patients with malignant and benign thyroid disease provided blood and tumor or nodule tissue, whose repertoires were compared.

The length of the CDR3 is 17 residues. V was clipped by 4 bases and J by 4 bases, with 22 bases between them. In the source study's methods: A classifier for distant metastasis in papillary thyroid cancer was constructed using CDR3 differences observed across clinicopathological groups. TCRdb re-analyzed the PCR reads through MiXCR. It is TCRdb's table, rather than the study itself, that gives the V and J calls and clone size. The sample shows tens of thousands of clones, 20% to 25% of them seen only once. No patient had received any treatment before thyroid surgery. Findings and limits, study-wide: In blood and tumor, TCR beta diversity was reportedly significantly higher in malignant thyroid tumors than in benign nodules.

This sequence was found in a female donor with papillary thyroid cancer or a benign thyroid nodule (not recorded which). Some clones in this sample may be carry-over from other donors' samples. The rearrangement joins TRBV12-3 or TRBV12-4 to TRBJ2-5; tentative D call: TRBD2 (6 bases). Input material: tumor tissue. The CDR3 here is CASSSPGAGNSGETQYF. The CDR3 bases are TGTGCCAGCAGTTCCCCCGGGGCGGGGAATTCGGGAGAGACCCAGTACTTC.